The rows below give T cell receptor beta chains drawn from one sample of a study of stem cell transplantation in POMP-related autoinflammatory disease. The protocol was immunoSEQ multiplex PCR, while the TCRdb copy is restricted to in-frame clones and leaves out a portion. The table has tens of thousands of clones, about nine tenths seen once. The input for sequencing was CD4+ T cells from PBMCs, taken after stem cell transplantation. The origin of the receptors is a human patient with POMP-related autoinflammation and immune dysregulation (PRAID). Among the T cells, some may be from the graft donor. The CDR3 runs from the conserved cysteine through the conserved F or W. A D gene is named only where the DNA matches it firmly. Size values are once, few and many counts, or a class for expanded clones, and some rows have none.

d_call	clone_size	v_call	j_call	cdr3_nt	cdr3_aa
TRBD2	.	TRBV5-1	TRBJ2-5	TGCGCCAGCAGCCCTCTGCCTAGCGGGGACCAAGAGACCCAGTACTTC	CASSPLPSGDQETQYF
.	.	TRBV19	TRBJ2-5	TGTGCCAGTAGACGTCAGAAACAAGAGACCCAGTACTTC	CASRRQKQETQYF
.	.	TRBV4-1	TRBJ1-6	TGCGCCAGCAGCCAAGTTCGCCAGCCCAATTCACCCCTCCACTTT	CASSQVRQPNSPLHF
.	.	TRBV6-5	TRBJ2-7	TGTGCCAGCAGGGCGGGATCCTATGAGCAGTACTTC	CASRAGSYEQYF
TRBD1	.	TRBV27	TRBJ2-6	TGTGCCAGCAGTCTCAATCCACAGGGGGCCGGGGCCAACGTCCTGACTTTC	CASSLNPQGAGANVLTF
TRBD1	.	TRBV2	TRBJ1-1	TGTGCCAGCAGTAGGGGACAGGGTGGTTTCACTGAAGCTTTCTTT	CASSRGQGGFTEAFF
TRBD1	once	TRBV28	TRBJ2-5	TGTGCCAGCAGTTCGACAGGGGAAGAGACCCAGTACTTC	CASSSTGEETQYF
TRBD2	.	TRBV5-1	TRBJ2-5	TGCGCCAGCAGCCCCCAACGGGTTTCGGGGGGCCAGTACTTC	CASSPQRVSGGQYF
.	few	TRBV6-5	TRBJ1-5	TGTGCCAGCAGTGACTCCTGGGGCCGGCCCCAGCATTTT	CASSDSWGRPQHF
TRBD1	.	TRBV6-5	TRBJ1-6	TGTGCCAGCAGACAGGGGCGGGATTCACCCCTCCACTTT	CASRQGRDSPLHF
.	.	TRBV29-1	TRBJ2-6	TGCAGCGTGGTCGCTGGCTCTGGGGCCAACGTCCTGACTTTC	CSVVAGSGANVLTF
TRBD1	.	TRBV6-5	TRBJ2-5	TGTGCCAGCAGTAGCGGGACAGGGATGGGAGAGACCCAGTACTTC	CASSSGTGMGETQYF
.	.	TRBV28	TRBJ2-3	TGTGCCAGCAGAACCCAGGGTACGCAGTATTTT	CASRTQGTQYF
TRBD2	.	TRBV23-1	TRBJ2-7	TGCGCCAGCAGTCTAATAGCGGGGGGACTCTACGAGCAGTACTTC	CASSLIAGGLYEQYF
.	.	TRBV5-1	TRBJ1-5	TGCGCCAGCAGCTTGGGGGCAGGGGATGGACAGCCCCAGCATTTT	CASSLGAGDGQPQHF
.	.	TRBV6-2/TRBV6-3	TRBJ1-2	TGTGCCAGCAGTTCCGGACATAACTATGGCTACACCTTC	CASSSGHNYGYTF
.	medium-sized	TRBV7-2	TRBJ1-3	TGTGCCAGCAGCTCATATTTGATCTCTGGAAACACCATATATTTT	CASSSYLISGNTIYF
.	.	TRBV5-1	TRBJ1-4	TGCGCCAGCAGACCTAGCACACAGGCAACTAATGAAAAACTGTTTTTT	CASRPSTQATNEKLFF
TRBD1	.	TRBV19	TRBJ1-1	TGTGCCAGTAGTGACGACAGGGGGAGAACTGAAGCTTTCTTT	CASSDDRGRTEAFF
TRBD1	.	TRBV5-6	TRBJ2-5	TGTGCCAGCAGCGCCCGACAGGGGATAGGAGAGACCCAGTACTTC	CASSARQGIGETQYF
.	.	TRBV18	TRBJ2-5	TGTGCCAGCTCACCTCCTGACCAAGAGACCCAGTACTTC	CASSPPDQETQYF
.	.	TRBV4-2	TRBJ2-1	TGTGCCAGCAGCCAAGCCGGCTATCCCTCCTACAATGAGCAGTTCTTC	CASSQAGYPSYNEQFF
TRBD1	few	TRBV10-3	TRBJ1-1	TGTGCCATCAGTGAGCCAAACCGACAGGGAGGCACTGAAGCTTTCTTT	CAISEPNRQGGTEAFF
TRBD1	.	TRBV6-5	TRBJ2-4	TGTGCCAGTCGCCCTGGGACAGGGGGTGAAAACATTCAGTACTTC	CASRPGTGGENIQYF
TRBD2	.	TRBV5-4	TRBJ2-7	TGTGCCAGCAGCACGGGACTAGGTTCCTACGAGCAGTACTTC	CASSTGLGSYEQYF
.	.	TRBV6-6	TRBJ2-1	TGTGCCAGCAGTCACAATGAGCAGTTCTTC	CASSHNEQFF
.	.	TRBV30	TRBJ1-4	TGTGCCTGGAGCCCGGTTGAGGTGAAAGAAAAACTGTTTTTT	CAWSPVEVKEKLFF
.	.	TRBV28	TRBJ2-5	TGTGCCAGCAGTTTGATACCACAAGAGACCCAGTACTTC	CASSLIPQETQYF
.	.	TRBV7-9	TRBJ2-1	TGTGCCAGCAGCTCACGGACCAGCGATGAGCAGTTCTTC	CASSSRTSDEQFF
.	.	TRBV12-3/TRBV12-4	TRBJ2-2	TGTGCCAGCCGGGTTGGGGACACCGGGGAGCTGTTTTTT	CASRVGDTGELFF
.	.	TRBV2	TRBJ2-5	TGTGCCAGCAGAAGCACCGGGACCACGCAAGAGACCCAGTACTTC	CASRSTGTTQETQYF
.	.	TRBV7-8	TRBJ1-1	TGTGCCAGCAGCTTAGAGTTAGGCGGGAACACTGAAGCTTTCTTT	CASSLELGGNTEAFF
TRBD2	.	TRBV5-5	TRBJ2-3	TGTGCCAGCAGCTTGCACGGACTAGCAGGAGATACGCAGTATTTT	CASSLHGLAGDTQYF
TRBD2	.	TRBV2	TRBJ2-5	TGTGCCAGCAGTGTAGCGGGGGGCCAAGAGACCCAGTACTTC	CASSVAGGQETQYF
TRBD2	.	TRBV19	TRBJ2-1	TGTGCCAGTCGTACTAGCGGGTTGCCGAGCTCCTACAATGAGCAGTTCTTC	CASRTSGLPSSYNEQFF
TRBD2	.	TRBV4-1	TRBJ2-5	TGCGCCAGCAGCCAAGGTGCGGCTAGCGGTTACCAAGAGACCCAGTACTTC	CASSQGAASGYQETQYF
.	.	TRBV7-9	TRBJ2-1	TGTGCCAGCAGCCAGAGAGGAGGGGGTAATGAGCAGTTCTTC	CASSQRGGGNEQFF
TRBD1	.	TRBV27	TRBJ1-2	TGTGCCAGCAAATCCGGGACAGGGGCTATCTATGGCTACACCTTC	CASKSGTGAIYGYTF
.	once	TRBV5-5	TRBJ1-5	TGTGCCAGCAGCCCGTCCAGGGATCAGCCCCAGCATTTT	CASSPSRDQPQHF
.	.	TRBV5-1	TRBJ2-7	TGCGCCAGCAGCCCCGGGGGGCAGATGCTCTCCTACGAGCAGTACTTC	CASSPGGQMLSYEQYF
TRBD2	.	TRBV2	TRBJ2-3	TGTGCCAGCAGTGAACATCCGACGGGACTAGCGGCGGATACGCAGTATTTT	CASSEHPTGLAADTQYF
.	.	TRBV28	TRBJ1-6	TGTGCCAGCAGAGCCCCGCAGGGTCATAATTCACCCCTCCACTTT	CASRAPQGHNSPLHF
TRBD1	.	TRBV7-2	TRBJ1-2	TGTGCCAGCAGCCGGGATTACAGGGGAGGTGGCTACACCTTC	CASSRDYRGGGYTF
TRBD1	.	TRBV18	TRBJ2-2	TGTGCCAGCTCATTTGCGACAGGGCCGAACACCGGGGAGCTGTTTTTT	CASSFATGPNTGELFF
.	few	TRBV11-2	TRBJ1-6	TGTGCCAGCAGCTTCAGTTCACCCCTCCACTTT	CASSFSSPLHF
TRBD2	once	TRBV2	TRBJ2-3	TGTGCCAGCACCTTACTAGCGGGACTCGGCACAGATACGCAGTATTTT	CASTLLAGLGTDTQYF
TRBD1	few	TRBV6-1	TRBJ2-5	TGTGCCAGCAGTGAAGACAGGGGAGAGACCCAGTACTTC	CASSEDRGETQYF
TRBD2	.	TRBV4-2	TRBJ2-3	TGTGCCAGCAGCCCGGGACTAGGGGCAGATACGCAGTATTTT	CASSPGLGADTQYF
.	.	TRBV4-1	TRBJ1-3	TGCGCCAGCAGCCAAGGTGCGGTCTCTGGAAACACCATATATTTT	CASSQGAVSGNTIYF
.	.	TRBV28	TRBJ2-3	TGTGCCACCAACGGGATGGAACCGGGGTGGAGGACAGATACGCAGTATTTT	CATNGMEPGWRTDTQYF
.	.	TRBV5-5	TRBJ1-1	TGTGCCAGCAGCTTTAGTCCTGGGGGAACTGAAGCTTTCTTT	CASSFSPGGTEAFF
TRBD2	few	TRBV24-1	TRBJ2-7	TGTGCCACCAGTGATCCCAGGACTAGCGGCTACGAGCAGTACTTC	CATSDPRTSGYEQYF